Listed below are T cell receptor beta chains from one sample, sequenced in a study of cytomegalovirus exposure and HLA in healthy donors. Sequenced by immunoSEQ multiplex PCR; TCRdb stores in-frame clones only, minus some. The sample records some 200,000 clones, around 79% being singletons. The sequenced sample was PBMCs. The receptors shown here come from a man between 18 and 35 years old in good health and CMV-seronegative. CDR3s include the opening cysteine and the closing phenylalanine or tryptophan. D genes are given only for firm matches.

V gene: TRBV10-3
D gene: NA
J gene: TRBJ1-2
CDR3 protein: CASSSVKEDGYTF

V gene: TRBV15
D gene: NA
J gene: TRBJ1-1
CDR3 protein: CATSRKGYTEAFF

V gene: TRBV19
D gene: NA
J gene: TRBJ1-5
CDR3 protein: CASRPGVLSNQPQHF

V gene: TRBV27
D gene: TRBD2
J gene: TRBJ2-1
CDR3 protein: CASSPFGASGGASYNEQFF

V gene: TRBV6-1
D gene: NA
J gene: TRBJ2-2
CDR3 protein: CASRQTQGLAGELFF

V gene: TRBV10-3
D gene: TRBD2
J gene: TRBJ2-2
CDR3 protein: CAIRGTSGANTGELFF

V gene: TRBV11-2
D gene: TRBD1
J gene: TRBJ2-3
CDR3 protein: CASSLSGTGTDTQYF

V gene: TRBV7-9
D gene: NA
J gene: TRBJ2-1
CDR3 protein: CASSFLQGISYNEQFF

V gene: TRBV28
D gene: NA
J gene: TRBJ2-3
CDR3 protein: CASSPGFSSTDTQYF

V gene: TRBV9
D gene: TRBD2
J gene: TRBJ2-3
CDR3 protein: CASSRYETSGSTDTQYF

V gene: TRBV19
D gene: TRBD2
J gene: TRBJ2-2
CDR3 protein: CASSFGLAGGNTGELFF

V gene: TRBV27
D gene: NA
J gene: TRBJ2-1
CDR3 protein: CASSPGGGTRDNEQFF

V gene: TRBV7-7
D gene: TRBD2
J gene: TRBJ2-5
CDR3 protein: CASGSGPQETQYF

V gene: TRBV6-8
D gene: TRBD2
J gene: TRBJ2-6
CDR3 protein: CASSWTSGVPSGANVLTF

V gene: TRBV29-1
D gene: TRBD1
J gene: TRBJ2-3
CDR3 protein: CSVTTGGLTDTQYF

V gene: TRBV19
D gene: NA
J gene: TRBJ2-4
CDR3 protein: CASSSTGAKNIQYF

V gene: TRBV7-2
D gene: TRBD2
J gene: TRBJ2-7
CDR3 protein: CASSSLTSGYTLYEQYF

V gene: TRBV30
D gene: TRBD1
J gene: TRBJ2-3
CDR3 protein: CAWSAGTASTDTQYF

V gene: TRBV7-9
D gene: NA
J gene: TRBJ2-7
CDR3 protein: CASSSLAGNSYEQYF

V gene: TRBV5-4
D gene: NA
J gene: TRBJ2-5
CDR3 protein: CASSLRLAEQETQYF

V gene: TRBV7-9
D gene: NA
J gene: TRBJ2-3
CDR3 protein: CASSFPRQGLVDTQYF

V gene: TRBV5-4
D gene: NA
J gene: TRBJ2-6
CDR3 protein: CASSLPGGHSGANVLTF

V gene: TRBV20-1
D gene: NA
J gene: TRBJ1-2
CDR3 protein: CSARRSDGNTF

V gene: TRBV7-9
D gene: TRBD2
J gene: TRBJ2-7
CDR3 protein: CASSLGTSGGYEQYF

V gene: TRBV7-2
D gene: TRBD1
J gene: TRBJ2-4
CDR3 protein: CASSTAIGAGGLVF

V gene: TRBV7-6
D gene: NA
J gene: TRBJ2-7
CDR3 protein: CASNPSAQRSYEQYF

V gene: TRBV18
D gene: TRBD1
J gene: TRBJ1-5
CDR3 protein: CASSPDRTGTNQPQHF

V gene: TRBV7-2
D gene: NA
J gene: TRBJ1-6
CDR3 protein: CASSLAGARNSPLHF

V gene: TRBV30
D gene: NA
J gene: TRBJ2-1
CDR3 protein: CAWSVGRGNEQFF

V gene: TRBV7-2
D gene: TRBD1
J gene: TRBJ2-2
CDR3 protein: CASSRTGTGGTGELFF

V gene: TRBV29-1
D gene: TRBD1
J gene: TRBJ1-1
CDR3 protein: CSVEWNRGDTEAFF

V gene: TRBV5-1
D gene: NA
J gene: TRBJ1-1
CDR3 protein: CASSLAQGEAFF

V gene: TRBV19
D gene: NA
J gene: TRBJ1-2
CDR3 protein: CASRPTQANYGYTF

V gene: TRBV7-2
D gene: TRBD2
J gene: TRBJ2-3
CDR3 protein: CASSSSGGARPSTDTQYF

V gene: TRBV5-4
D gene: TRBD2
J gene: TRBJ2-5
CDR3 protein: CASSPRLAGGQETQYF

V gene: TRBV28
D gene: NA
J gene: TRBJ1-2
CDR3 protein: CASSLSVNYGYTF

V gene: TRBV7-2
D gene: TRBD2
J gene: TRBJ2-7
CDR3 protein: CASSLGRGRLSYEQYF

V gene: TRBV7-3
D gene: NA
J gene: TRBJ2-3
CDR3 protein: CASSLKGAGWGTDTQYF

V gene: TRBV4-3
D gene: TRBD2
J gene: TRBJ2-2
CDR3 protein: CASSRITGLPGELFF

V gene: TRBV2
D gene: TRBD1
J gene: TRBJ1-6
CDR3 protein: CASSVQGWSPLHF

V gene: TRBV11-2
D gene: TRBD1
J gene: TRBJ2-7
CDR3 protein: CASSLGQGFEQYF

V gene: TRBV7-3
D gene: TRBD1
J gene: TRBJ1-1
CDR3 protein: CASSPTGAKNTEAFF